This T cell receptor beta chain was obtained from a study of CD8 T cells in ankylosing spondylitis. This clonotype was counted many times. Libraries for TCR beta were made by quantitative 5'-RACE with molecular barcodes. TCRdb called the 5' RACE reads again in MiXCR, with one record for every CDR3 protein. The table has around 180,000 distinct CDR3 sequences, 15% to 20% seen once. Trimming left V 1 base short and J 3 bases short, with 9 bases between. Germline V lookup: CDR1 LNHNV, CDR2 YYDKDF (reference sequence). The CDR3 covers 14 residues. The TCR originated in a male donor aged 5 to 30 with ankylosing spondylitis or in good health (not recorded which). Sequencing was performed on blood, either unsorted or a sorted T cell fraction (not recorded which). The J gene is TRBJ1-1, the V gene TRBV15; no clear D. The DNA for the CDR3 is TGTGCCACCAGCAGAGGAAGATCGCACACTGAAGCTTTCTTT. Protein sequence: CATSRGRSHTEAFF.